This T cell receptor (beta chain) was sequenced for a study of CD8 T cells in Susac syndrome. CDR1 GTSNPN and CDR2 SVGIG come from the germline V gene (reference sequence). CDR3 length: 16 amino acids. Deletions cut 0 bases from V and 3 bases from J, with 12 bases between. An amount of RNA that ranged from roughly 0.5 to 1 ug was reverse transcribed with random hexamers. In TCRdb, the immunoSEQ multiplex PCR reads were re-called with MiXCR into one record per CDR3 protein. The sample has some 90,000 distinct CDR3 sequences; 85% to 95% are singletons. High-throughput TCR beta sequencing covered peripheral CD8+ and CD4+ T cells. Healthy donors constituted the control group, matched for age and sex.

This chain links TRBV30 with TRBJ2-6; D remains unclear. This TCR came from a human donor in good health. Sequencing was done on a sample of CD8+ T cells from PBMCs. The CDR3 DNA is TGTGCCTGGAGTGTATTTTCTGGGGTTGGGGCCAACGTCCTGACTTTC. As protein: CAWSVFSGVGANVLTF.